The 17 T cell receptor beta chains given below trace back to one sample, sequenced in a study of neoadjuvant anti-PD-1 for oral cavity cancer. Sequencing used immunoSEQ multiplex PCR; TCRdb keeps in-frame clones, though not all of them. The table lists roughly 14,000 clones, roughly 69% of them singletons. Stated time point: after neoadjuvant nivolumab, at surgical resection. This specimen was PBMCs, taken after nivolumab (anti-PD-1) treatment. The receptors were gathered from a person between 40 and 80 years old with oral cavity squamous cell carcinoma.

The V call is TRBV2, the J call TRBJ2-5; weak D call: TRBD1 (6 bases). Looked up from germline, CDR1 is SNHLY and CDR2 is FYNNEI. CDR3 length: 13 residues. V lost 7 bases, J lost 4 bases, and 13 bases lay in between. The CDR3 reads CASNREHGETQYF. The CDR3 nucleotides are TGTGCCAGCAACAGGGAGCACGGAGAGACCCAGTACTTC. Together with reference TRBV2 and TRBJ2-5, the CDR3 gives the full variable domain: EPEVTQTPSHQVTQMGQEVILRCVPISNHLYFYWYRQILGQKVEFLVSFYNNEISEKSEIFDDQFSVERPDGSNFTLKIRSTKLEDSAMYFCASNREHGETQYFGPGTRLLVL.

The chain links TRBV2 to TRBJ2-7, with D tentatively TRBD2 (6 bases). Trimming stripped 7 bases from V and 3 bases from J, with 19 bases between. The CDR3 runs 15 residues. Germline V CDR1 and CDR2: SNHLY, FYNNEI. The DNA of the CDR3 is TGTGCCAGCACCCAGGAGGGGTCCTACCGCTACGAGCAGTACTTC. It yields the protein CASTQEGSYRYEQYF.

This chain uses TRBV6-6 with TRBJ2-7, with D perhaps matching TRBD2 (6 bases). The V gene's germline CDR1 is MNHNY and CDR2 SVGAGI (reference sequence). The CDR3 extends over 14 amino acids. Trimming removed 0 bases at V and 3 bases at J, with 9 bases between. The CDR3 region has the DNA TGTGCCAGCAGTTACTCGGCGGGATACTACGAGCAGTACTTC. This translates into CASSYSAGYYEQYF.

This chain connects TRBV19 to TRBJ2-7, with 9 bases fitting TRBD2. CDR3 size: 13 residues. Looked up from germline, CDR1 is LNHDA and CDR2 is SQIVND (reference sequence). The trim removed 7 bases at V and 6 bases at J, leaving 7 bases unmatched. CDR3 nucleotides: TGTGCCAGTAAAGTAGCGGGGGCGAGCGAGCAGTACTTC. Protein product: CASKVAGASEQYF. The whole variable domain, remainder taken from reference TRBV19 and TRBJ2-7, is DGGITQSPKYLFRKEGQNVTLSCEQNLNHDAMYWYRQDPGQGLRLIYYSQIVNDFQKGDIAEGYSVSREKKESFPLTVTSAQKNPTAFYLCASKVAGASEQYFGPGTRLTVT.

This chain joins TRBV5-1 and TRBJ2-6, with TRBD1 identical over 10 bases. The V gene end was trimmed by 4 bases and the J gene end by 0 bases; junction bases not matched to a gene: 4. Germline V gene lookup returns CDR1 SGHRS and CDR2 YFSETQ. This CDR3 region has 17 residues. CDR3 residues: CASSRGTGDSGANVLTF. CDR3 in DNA: TGCGCCAGCAGCCGGGGGACAGGGGACTCTGGGGCCAACGTCCTGACTTTC.

V usage is TRBV10-3 and J usage is TRBJ2-5, with D hard to call. The CDR3 totals 13 residues. V gave up 9 bases and J gave up 2 bases, with 13 bases separating them. Germline V gene lookup returns CDR1 ENHRY and CDR2 SYGVKD. CDR3 amino acids: CAIGYDFQETQYF. The CDR3 nucleotides read TGTGCCATAGGGTACGACTTTCAAGAGACCCAGTACTTC.

This chain connects TRBV7-7 to TRBJ2-2, with TRBD2 identical over 7 bases. Germline assignment: CDR1 SSHAT and CDR2 FNYEAQ (reference sequence). The CDR3 totals 14 residues. V was pared by 3 bases and J by 6 bases, with 4 bases of the junction left unmatched. CDR3 coding DNA: TGTGCCAGCAGCTTCCTGGGGGGGGCCGGGGAGCTGTTTTTT. Amino acid sequence: CASSFLGGAGELFF.

The table lists this clone with a few counts. This chain uses TRBV18 with TRBJ2-4; a possible D gene is TRBD1 (6 bases). CDR1 is KGHSH, CDR2 LQKENI, per germline. The CDR3 length is 14 residues. Between the trimmed V and J ends, which lost 3 bases and 6 bases, there was a span of 12 bases. The CDR3 DNA is TGTGCCAGCTCACCCACACCACAGGGAAACATTCAGTACTTC. Protein: CASSPTPQGNIQYF.

This clone appeared a few times. CDR3 region: CAISEGKANYGYTF. The CDR3 bases are TGTGCCATCAGTGAGGGGAAAGCTAACTATGGCTACACCTTC. The rearrangement uses TRBV10-3 and TRBJ1-2; D call uncertain. The length of the CDR3 is 14 residues. CDR1 and CDR2 (germline): ENHRY, SYGVKD. V was trimmed by 2 bases and J by 0 bases, leaving 7 bases between them.

The chain combines TRBV7-8 with TRBJ2-1; D gene uncertain. Trimming took 2 bases from V and 4 from J, leaving 6 bases between them. The CDR3 is made up of 13 amino acids. Germline loops: CDR1 SGHVS, CDR2 FQNEAQ. The CDR3 is CASSLPKYNEQFF. CDR3 bases: TGTGCCAGCAGCTTACCGAAGTACAATGAGCAGTTCTTC.

This rearrangement joins TRBV11-2 to TRBJ2-1; D possibly corresponds to TRBD1 (6 bases). Germline V lookup: CDR1 SGHAT, CDR2 FQNNGV. Trimming took off 8 bases at V and 1 base at J, with 9 bases between the two ends. The length of the CDR3 is 13 residues. For the CDR3, the DNA is TGTGCCAGCCTCGGGACATCCTACAATGAGCAGTTCTTC. It specifies CASLGTSYNEQFF.

The chain joins TRBV19 to TRBJ1-2; D is possibly TRBD1 (6 bases). In germline, CDR1 is LNHDA, CDR2 SQIVND (reference sequence). V was cut by 1 base and J by 2 bases, with 11 bases left in between. The CDR3 spans 15 residues. For the CDR3, the DNA is TGTGCCAGTAGTATAGGTCCGGGGGCGAACTATGGCTACACCTTC. Translating gives CASSIGPGANYGYTF.

V usage is TRBV9 and J usage is TRBJ1-5; D is ambiguous. CDR1 and CDR2 (germline): SGDLS, YYNGEE. CDR3 size: 13 residues. V gave up 3 bases and J gave up 6 bases, with 10 bases separating them. The CDR3 here is CASSGEGFQPQHF. As DNA, the CDR3 is TGTGCCAGCAGCGGTGAAGGTTTTCAGCCCCAGCATTTT.

The chain carries TRBV29-1 and TRBJ2-7; D is tentatively TRBD1 or TRBD2 (5 bases each). V gave up 6 bases and J gave up 6 bases, with 12 bases separating them. This CDR3 is 11 amino acids long. Germline V gives CDR1 SQVTM, CDR2 ANQGSEA. The CDR3 nucleotides read TGCAGCGTGAGAGGGGCTTCCGAGCAGTACTTC. Translation: CSVRGASEQYF.

The V call is TRBV6-1, the J call TRBJ1-5, with TRBD1 matching over 7 bases. This CDR3 is 14 amino acids long. The V segment lost 6 bases and the J segment 3 bases; nucleotides outside the gene matches: 5. Germline CDR1 is MNHNS and CDR2 is SASEGT. CDR3 nucleotide sequence: TGTGCCAGCAGCGGACAGGTAGCCAATCAGCCCCAGCATTTT. It encodes CASSGQVANQPQHF.

The gene calls are TRBV7-8 and TRBJ2-5, with 11 bases matching TRBD2. Germline V gene lookup returns CDR1 SGHVS and CDR2 FQNEAQ. The ends lost 5 bases at V and 5 bases at J; junction bases unmatched: 13. This CDR3 is built from 17 residues. CDR3 loop: CASSLGTSGATTETQYF. The DNA for the CDR3 is TGTGCCAGCAGCCTCGGGACTAGCGGAGCAACCACGGAGACCCAGTACTTC.

The V call is TRBV9, the J call TRBJ2-7; TRBD2 aligns across 10 bases. Germline V gives CDR1 SGDLS, CDR2 YYNGEE. This CDR3 has 15 residues. The V segment lost 0 bases and the J segment 4 bases; nucleotides outside the gene matches: 4. This CDR3 is CASSVAPSGGYEQYF. The CDR3, as DNA: TGTGCCAGCAGCGTAGCTCCTAGCGGGGGTTACGAGCAGTACTTC.